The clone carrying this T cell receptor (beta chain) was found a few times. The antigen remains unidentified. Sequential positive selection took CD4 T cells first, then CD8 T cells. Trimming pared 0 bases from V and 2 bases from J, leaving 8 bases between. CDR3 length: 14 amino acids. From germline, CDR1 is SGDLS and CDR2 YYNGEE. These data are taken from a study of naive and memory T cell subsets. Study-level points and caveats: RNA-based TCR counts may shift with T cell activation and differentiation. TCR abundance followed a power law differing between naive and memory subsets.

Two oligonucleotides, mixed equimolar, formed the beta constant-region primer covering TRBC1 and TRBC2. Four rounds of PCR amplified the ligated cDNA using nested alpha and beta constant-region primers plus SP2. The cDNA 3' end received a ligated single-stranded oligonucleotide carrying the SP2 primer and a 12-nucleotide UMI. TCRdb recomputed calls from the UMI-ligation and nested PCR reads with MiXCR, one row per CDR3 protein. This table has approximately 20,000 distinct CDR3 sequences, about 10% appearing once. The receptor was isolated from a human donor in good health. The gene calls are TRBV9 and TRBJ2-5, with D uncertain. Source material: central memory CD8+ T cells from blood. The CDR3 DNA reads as TGTGCCAGCAGCGTAGAACAGTCGCAAGAGACCCAGTACTTC. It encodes CASSVEQSQETQYF.